The present T cell receptor (beta chain) was sequenced within a study of Graves' ophthalmopathy and Graves' hyperthyroidism. Study-level information: The authors collected peripheral blood at initial diagnosis, before any treatment.

This clonotype was detected many times. Its specificity is not known. A read error may produce the germline difference seen at one junction end. Enrollment excluded any patients with other autoimmune diseases, uncontrolled infections, pregnancy or lactation. The CDR3 is made up of 15 amino acids. Germline-derived CDR1 and CDR2 are MDHEN and SYDVKM. TCR beta CDR3 amplification used RNA transcripts. HTBI-primed RT-PCR formed the first round, and a multiplex PCR formed the second. Using its own MiXCR run on the multiplex PCR reads, TCRdb lists one record per CDR3 protein. The sample has a few hundred thousand distinct CDR3 sequences, about a sixth seen once; the top ten hold more than 9%. Whole-study results and caveats: Among expanded thyroid clonotypes above 0.001 frequency, most also occurred in blood.

V gene TRBV28 combines with J gene TRBJ1-2, with a weak D call TRBD1 (6 bases). Sequencing input: peripheral blood. This sequence originates from an adult man with Graves' ophthalmopathy. DNA of the CDR3: TGTGCCAGCAGTGTGACAGGACCCGACGGGTATGGCCACGCCTTC. Translated, it gives CASSVTGPDGYGHAF.